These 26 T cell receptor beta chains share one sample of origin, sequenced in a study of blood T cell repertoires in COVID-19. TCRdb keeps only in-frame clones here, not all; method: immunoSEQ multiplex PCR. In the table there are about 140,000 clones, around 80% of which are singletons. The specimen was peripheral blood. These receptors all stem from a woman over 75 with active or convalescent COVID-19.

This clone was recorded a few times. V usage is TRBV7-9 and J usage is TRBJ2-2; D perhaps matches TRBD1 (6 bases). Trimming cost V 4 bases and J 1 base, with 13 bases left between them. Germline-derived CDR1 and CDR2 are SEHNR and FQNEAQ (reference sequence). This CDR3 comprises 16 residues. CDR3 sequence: CASSYDGTQNTGELFF. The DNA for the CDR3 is TGTGCCAGCAGCTACGACGGGACACAGAACACCGGGGAGCTGTTTTTT.

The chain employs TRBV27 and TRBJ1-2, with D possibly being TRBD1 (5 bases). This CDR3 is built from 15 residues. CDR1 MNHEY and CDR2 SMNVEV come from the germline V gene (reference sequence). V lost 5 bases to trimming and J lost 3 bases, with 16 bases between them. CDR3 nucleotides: TGTGCCAGCAGTACGGGGGGGGGTCCTGACTATGGCTACACCTTC. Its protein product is CASSTGGGPDYGYTF.

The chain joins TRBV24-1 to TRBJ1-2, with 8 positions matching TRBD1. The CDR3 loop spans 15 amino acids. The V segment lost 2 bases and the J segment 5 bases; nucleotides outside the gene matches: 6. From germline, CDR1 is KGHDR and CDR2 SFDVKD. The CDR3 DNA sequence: TGTGCCACCAGTGATTCAGGGACAGGATCTTATGGCTACACCTTC. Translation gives CATSDSGTGSYGYTF.

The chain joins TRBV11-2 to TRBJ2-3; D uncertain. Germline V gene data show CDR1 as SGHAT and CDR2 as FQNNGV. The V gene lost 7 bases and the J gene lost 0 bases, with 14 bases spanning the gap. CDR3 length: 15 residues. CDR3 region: CASTPVSGSTDTQYF. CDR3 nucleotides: TGTGCCAGCACCCCGGTCTCGGGTAGCACAGATACGCAGTATTTT.

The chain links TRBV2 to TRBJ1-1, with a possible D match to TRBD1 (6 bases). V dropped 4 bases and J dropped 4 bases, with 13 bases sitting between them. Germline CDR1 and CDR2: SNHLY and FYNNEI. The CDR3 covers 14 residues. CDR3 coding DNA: TGTGCCAGCAGTGTTGGGGGGGGCGCCACTGAAGCTTTCTTT. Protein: CASSVGGGATEAFF.

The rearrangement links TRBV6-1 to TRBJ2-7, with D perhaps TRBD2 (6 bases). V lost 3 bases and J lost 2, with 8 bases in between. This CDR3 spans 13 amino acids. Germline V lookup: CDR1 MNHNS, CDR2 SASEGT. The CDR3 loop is CASSERGTYEQYF. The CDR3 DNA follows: TGTGCCAGCAGTGAGCGGGGAACCTACGAGCAGTACTTC.

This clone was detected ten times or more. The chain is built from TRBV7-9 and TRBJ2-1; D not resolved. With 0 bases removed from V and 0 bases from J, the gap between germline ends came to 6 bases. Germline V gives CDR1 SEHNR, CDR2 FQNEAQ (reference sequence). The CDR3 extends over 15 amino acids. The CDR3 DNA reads TGTGCCAGCAGCTTAGCACTACTCTCCTACAATGAGCAGTTCTTC. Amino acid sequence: CASSLALLSYNEQFF.

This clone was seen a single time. CDR3 residues: CASNRDRGADTQYF. The CDR3 nucleotides are TGCGCCAGTAACCGGGACAGGGGTGCAGATACGCAGTATTTT. This chain links TRBV10-1 with TRBJ2-3; 10 nucleotides align to TRBD1. The germline CDR1 and CDR2 sequences are WNHNN and SYGVQD (reference sequence). The V gene end was trimmed by 9 bases and the J gene end by 4 bases; junction bases not matched to a gene: 7. The CDR3 contains 14 residues.

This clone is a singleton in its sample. The CDR3 here is CASSTPSGGFGELFF. CDR3 DNA sequence: TGTGCCAGCAGCACCCCTAGCGGGGGATTCGGGGAGCTGTTTTTT. The J gene is TRBJ2-2, the V gene TRBV7-9, with 10 positions matching TRBD2. The CDR3 loop spans 15 amino acids. Germline V gene lookup returns CDR1 SEHNR and CDR2 FQNEAQ (reference sequence). After removal of 5 bases from V and 7 bases from J, the junction contained 7 bases not matched to a gene.

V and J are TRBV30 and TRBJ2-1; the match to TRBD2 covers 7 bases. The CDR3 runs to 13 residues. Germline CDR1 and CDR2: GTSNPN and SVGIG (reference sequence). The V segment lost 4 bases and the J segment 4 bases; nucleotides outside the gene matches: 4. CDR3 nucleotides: TGTGCCTGGACTAGCGGACCTTACAATGAGCAGTTCTTC. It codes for CAWTSGPYNEQFF. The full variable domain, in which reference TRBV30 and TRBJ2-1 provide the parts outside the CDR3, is SQTIHQWPATLVQPVGSPLSLECTVEGTSNPNLYWYRQAAGRGLQLLFYSVGIGQISSEVPQNLSASRPQDRQFILSSKKLLLSDSGFYLCAWTSGPYNEQFFGPGTRLTVL.

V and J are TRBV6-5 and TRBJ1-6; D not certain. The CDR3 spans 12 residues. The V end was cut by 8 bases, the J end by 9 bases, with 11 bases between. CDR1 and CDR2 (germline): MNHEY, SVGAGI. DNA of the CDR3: TGTGCCAGCGGTATTGGCTCTTCACCCCTCCACTTT. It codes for CASGIGSSPLHF.

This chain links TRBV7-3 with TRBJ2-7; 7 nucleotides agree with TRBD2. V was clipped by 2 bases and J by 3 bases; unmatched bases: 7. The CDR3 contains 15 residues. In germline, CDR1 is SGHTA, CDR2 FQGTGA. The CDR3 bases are TGTGCCAGCAGCTTAGATGTGGCGGGGGTCTACGAGCAGTACTTC. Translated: CASSLDVAGVYEQYF.

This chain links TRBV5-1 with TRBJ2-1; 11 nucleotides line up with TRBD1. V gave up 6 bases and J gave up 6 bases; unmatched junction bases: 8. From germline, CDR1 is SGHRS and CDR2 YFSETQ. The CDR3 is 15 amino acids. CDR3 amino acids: CASTDRDRGSNEQFF. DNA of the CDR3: TGCGCCAGCACAGACCGGGACAGGGGGTCCAATGAGCAGTTCTTC.

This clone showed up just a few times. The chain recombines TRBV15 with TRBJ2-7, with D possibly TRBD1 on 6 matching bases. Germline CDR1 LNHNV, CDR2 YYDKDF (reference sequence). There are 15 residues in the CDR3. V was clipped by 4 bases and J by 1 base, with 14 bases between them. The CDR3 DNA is TGTGCCACCAGCACCAGAAGACAGGTTTCCTACGAGCAGTACTTC. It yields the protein CATSTRRQVSYEQYF.

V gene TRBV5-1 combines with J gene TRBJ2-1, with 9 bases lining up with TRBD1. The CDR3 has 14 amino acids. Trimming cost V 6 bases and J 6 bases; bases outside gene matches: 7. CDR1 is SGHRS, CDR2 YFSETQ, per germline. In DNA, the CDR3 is TGCGCCAGCACCGATCACAGGGGGCTCAATGAGCAGTTCTTC. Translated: CASTDHRGLNEQFF.

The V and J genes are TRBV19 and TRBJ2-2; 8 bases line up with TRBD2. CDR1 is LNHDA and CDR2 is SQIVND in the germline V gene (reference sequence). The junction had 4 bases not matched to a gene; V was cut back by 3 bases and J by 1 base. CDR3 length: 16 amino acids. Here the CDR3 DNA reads TGTGCCAGTAGTATCTTAGCGGGGCTGAACACCGGGGAGCTGTTTTTT. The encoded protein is CASSILAGLNTGELFF. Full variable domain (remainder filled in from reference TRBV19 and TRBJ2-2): DGGITQSPKYLFRKEGQNVTLSCEQNLNHDAMYWYRQDPGQGLRLIYYSQIVNDFQKGDIAEGYSVSREKKESFPLTVTSAQKNPTAFYLCASSILAGLNTGELFFGEGSRLTVL.

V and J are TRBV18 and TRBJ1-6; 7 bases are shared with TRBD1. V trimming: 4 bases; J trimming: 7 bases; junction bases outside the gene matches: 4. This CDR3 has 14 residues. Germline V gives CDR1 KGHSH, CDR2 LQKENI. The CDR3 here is CASSQQGRNSPLHF. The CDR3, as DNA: TGTGCCAGCTCACAACAGGGGCGGAATTCACCCCTCCACTTT.

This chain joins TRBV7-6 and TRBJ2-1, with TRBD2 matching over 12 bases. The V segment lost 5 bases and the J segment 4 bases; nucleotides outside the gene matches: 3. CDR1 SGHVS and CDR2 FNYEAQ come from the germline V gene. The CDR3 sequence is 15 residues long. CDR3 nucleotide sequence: TGTGCCAGCAGCCCTAGCGGGGGGGGATACAATGAGCAGTTCTTC. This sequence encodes CASSPSGGGYNEQFF.

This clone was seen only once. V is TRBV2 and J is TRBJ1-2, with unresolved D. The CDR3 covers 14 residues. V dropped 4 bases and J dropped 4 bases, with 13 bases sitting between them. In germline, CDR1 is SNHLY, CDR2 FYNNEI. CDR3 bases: TGTGCCAGCAGTGCTGAGGTTTTCGGCTATGGCTACACCTTC. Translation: CASSAEVFGYGYTF.

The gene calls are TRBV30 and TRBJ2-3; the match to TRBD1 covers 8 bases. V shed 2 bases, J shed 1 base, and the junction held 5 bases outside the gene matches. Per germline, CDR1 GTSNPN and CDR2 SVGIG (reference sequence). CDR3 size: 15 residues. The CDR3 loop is CAWSPTDRGTDTQYF. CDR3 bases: TGTGCCTGGAGTCCCACGGACAGGGGCACAGATACGCAGTATTTT.

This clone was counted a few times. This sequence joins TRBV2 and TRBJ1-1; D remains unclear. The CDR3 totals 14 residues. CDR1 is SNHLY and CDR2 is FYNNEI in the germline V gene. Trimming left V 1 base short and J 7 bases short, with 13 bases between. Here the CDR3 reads CASSEVRVEGEAFF. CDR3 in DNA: TGTGCCAGCAGTGAAGTTAGGGTCGAGGGTGAAGCTTTCTTT.

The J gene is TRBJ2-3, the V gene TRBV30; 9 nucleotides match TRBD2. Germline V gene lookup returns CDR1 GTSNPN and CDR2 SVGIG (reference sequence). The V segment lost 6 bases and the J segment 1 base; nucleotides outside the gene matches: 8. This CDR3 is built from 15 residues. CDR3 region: CACPAAGGGTDTQYF. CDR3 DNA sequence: TGTGCCTGCCCAGCAGCGGGGGGCGGCACAGATACGCAGTATTTT. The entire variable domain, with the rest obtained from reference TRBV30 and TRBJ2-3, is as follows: SQTIHQWPATLVQPVGSPLSLECTVEGTSNPNLYWYRQAAGRGLQLLFYSVGIGQISSEVPQNLSASRPQDRQFILSSKKLLLSDSGFYLCACPAAGGGTDTQYFGPGTRLTVL.

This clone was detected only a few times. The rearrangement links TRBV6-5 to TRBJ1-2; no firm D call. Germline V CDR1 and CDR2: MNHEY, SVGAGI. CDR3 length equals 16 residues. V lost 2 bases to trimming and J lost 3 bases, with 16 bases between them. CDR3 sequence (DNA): TGTGCCAGCAGTTACGCTGGTGGGAGGGCCGACTATGGCTACACCTTC. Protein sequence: CASSYAGGRADYGYTF.

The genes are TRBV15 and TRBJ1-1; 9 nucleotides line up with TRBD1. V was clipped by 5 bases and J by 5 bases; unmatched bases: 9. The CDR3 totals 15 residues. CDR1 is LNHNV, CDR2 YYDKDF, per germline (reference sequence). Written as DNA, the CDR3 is TGTGCCACCAGCTCCACAGGGGGCTGGGGTACTGAAGCTTTCTTT. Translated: CATSSTGGWGTEAFF.

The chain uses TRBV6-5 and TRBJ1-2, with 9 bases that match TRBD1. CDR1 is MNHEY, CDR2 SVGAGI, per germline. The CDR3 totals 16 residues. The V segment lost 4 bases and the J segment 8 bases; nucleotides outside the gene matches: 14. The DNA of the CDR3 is TGTGCCAGCAGTTTCTTCGAGCCGGGACAGGGCTTCGGCTACACCTTC. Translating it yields CASSFFEPGQGFGYTF.

The CDR3 DNA follows: TGTGCCAGCAGCAGACAGGCGGGGGACACTGAAGCTTTCTTT. Protein sequence: CASSRQAGDTEAFF. This chain links TRBV7-3 with TRBJ1-1, with TRBD1 as a possible D gene (6 bases). The CDR3 runs to 14 residues. Germline V gene sequence: CDR1 SGHTA, CDR2 FQGTGA. Trimming took off 5 bases at V and 3 bases at J, with 13 bases between the two ends. The complete variable domain, with remaining parts taken from reference TRBV7-3 and TRBJ1-1, reads GAGVSQTPSNKVTEKGKYVELRCDPISGHTALYWYRQSLGQGPEFLIYFQGTGAADDSGLPNDRFFAVRPEGSVSTLKIQRTERGDSAVYLCASSRQAGDTEAFFGQGTRLTVV.